Listed below are T cell receptor beta chains from one sample, sequenced in a study of identical twins. Each CDR3 protein gets one entry after TCRdb re-called the 5' RACE reads with MiXCR. The sample records some 1,700,000 distinct CDR3 sequences, 32% being singletons. The sequenced material came from cord blood. Receptors originate from a newborn girl in good health. CDR3s include the opening cysteine and the closing phenylalanine or tryptophan. Fields, in order: V gene, D gene, J gene, clone size, CDR3 protein, CDR3 DNA. D genes are given only for firm matches. Clone size is not always given. Where it is, it says once, few, many or a class for expanded clones.

TRBV27,-,TRBJ2-2,-,CASSFAGRTGELFF,TGTGCCAGCAGTTTTGCAGGCAGGACCGGGGAGCTGTTTTTT
TRBV6-1,-,TRBJ1-1,-,CASSPDWGTEAFF,TGTGCCAGCAGCCCGGATTGGGGCACTGAAGCTTTCTTT
TRBV10-3,TRBD1,TRBJ1-5,-,CAISDRGINNQPQHF,TGTGCCATCAGTGACAGGGGGATTAACAATCAGCCCCAGCATTTT
TRBV30,-,TRBJ2-1,-,CAWSSSGVSYNEQFF,TGTGCCTGGAGTAGTTCGGGGGTCTCCTACAATGAGCAGTTCTTC
TRBV24-1,TRBD1,TRBJ2-1,-,CATSPGGPYNEQFF,TGTGCCACCAGTCCAGGGGGCCCCTACAATGAGCAGTTCTTC
TRBV7-9,TRBD1,TRBJ1-1,few,CASSPLEAGTGRTEAFF,TGTGCCAGCAGCCCCTTAGAGGCCGGGACAGGAAGAACTGAAGCTTTCTTT
TRBV7-9,-,TRBJ1-1,few,CASSPNRVVGTEAFF,TGTGCCAGCAGCCCCAACAGGGTAGTGGGAACTGAAGCTTTCTTT
TRBV4-1,TRBD2,TRBJ2-3,few,CASSHASGLAITDTQYF,TGCGCCAGCAGCCATGCATCGGGACTAGCCATCACAGATACGCAGTATTTT
TRBV3-1,-,TRBJ2-5,-,CASSPLVVEETQYF,TGTGCCAGCAGCCCCCTTGTGGTGGAGGAGACCCAGTACTTC
TRBV5-4,-,TRBJ2-4,-,CAGSSGKNIQYF,TGTGCCGGCAGCTCAGGGAAAAACATTCAGTACTTC
TRBV6-1,TRBD1,TRBJ1-2,few,CASSDLVDRVNYGYTF,TGTGCCAGCAGTGATCTTGTGGACAGGGTTAACTATGGCTACACCTTC
TRBV20-1,-,TRBJ2-3,-,CSARITGIDTQYF,TGCAGTGCGAGGATAACGGGAATAGATACGCAGTATTTT
TRBV11-2,TRBD1,TRBJ2-1,-,CASSLNRGANEQFF,TGTGCCAGCAGCTTAAACAGGGGGGCCAATGAGCAGTTCTTC
TRBV6-2/TRBV6-3,-,TRBJ2-5,-,CASSYSTALSETQYF,TGTGCCAGCAGTTACTCGACGGCTCTCAGCGAGACCCAGTACTTC
TRBV5-1,-,TRBJ1-1,-,CANSLPDRNTEAFF,TGCGCCAACAGCTTGCCGGACAGGAACACTGAAGCTTTCTTT
TRBV20-1,TRBD1,TRBJ1-1,-,CSASDRVRAFF,TGCAGTGCCTCAGACAGGGTAAGAGCTTTCTTT
TRBV2,-,TRBJ1-1,-,CAYARNAIKSEAFF,TGTGCCTACGCACGTAACGCCATAAAATCTGAAGCTTTCTTT
TRBV20-1,-,TRBJ2-7,-,CSARGPGAKGYEQYF,TGCAGTGCTAGAGGCCCTGGTGCTAAAGGTTACGAGCAGTACTTC
TRBV7-9,TRBD2,TRBJ2-1,-,CASRPQAGSGGSTVLHEQFF,TGTGCCAGCAGGCCTCAAGCGGGTAGCGGGGGATCGACCGTCCTACATGAGCAGTTCTTC
TRBV3-1,TRBD2,TRBJ2-3,-,CASSWTSGTTDTQYF,TGTGCCAGCAGCTGGACTAGCGGGACAACAGATACGCAGTATTTT
TRBV3-1,-,TRBJ2-1,-,CASSQDQLVVYNEQFF,TGTGCCAGCAGCCAAGATCAGCTAGTCGTCTACAATGAGCAGTTCTTC
TRBV3-1,-,TRBJ2-7,few,CASSQEIGSSYEQYF,TGTGCCAGCAGCCAAGAAATAGGGAGCTCCTACGAGCAGTACTTC
TRBV20-1,-,TRBJ1-2,-,CSAGTTNYGYTF,TGCAGTGCCGGGACAACTAACTATGGCTACACCTTC
TRBV24-1,-,TRBJ2-7,-,CATSDRGPSQPYEQYF,TGTGCCACCAGTGACCGTGGACCAAGTCAACCCTACGAGCAGTACTTC
TRBV18,TRBD2,TRBJ2-3,-,CASSPRGLVTDTQYF,TGTGCCAGCTCACCACGGGGACTAGTTACAGATACGCAGTATTTT
TRBV4-1,-,TRBJ2-7,many,CASSQEVVQLYEQYF,TGCGCCAGCAGCCAAGAGGTGGTACAGCTCTACGAGCAGTACTTC
TRBV20-1,-,TRBJ1-4,-,CSAYTVVANEKLFF,TGCAGTGCTTATACAGTCGTGGCGAATGAAAAACTGTTTTTT
TRBV30,-,TRBJ2-7,-,CAWTKTALGNEQYF,TGTGCCTGGACTAAGACTGCGCTTGGAAACGAGCAGTACTTC
TRBV20-1,TRBD1,TRBJ1-4,many,CSAQGATNEKLFF,TGCAGTGCCCAGGGGGCGACTAATGAAAAACTGTTTTTT
TRBV20-1,TRBD1,TRBJ2-7,many,CSARGRGSYEQYF,TGCAGTGCTAGAGGCAGGGGGAGCTACGAGCAGTACTTC
TRBV24-1,-,TRBJ1-1,-,CATSDLGASTEAFF,TGTGCCACCAGTGATTTGGGGGCTAGCACTGAAGCTTTCTTT
TRBV21-1,-,TRBJ2-1,-,CASSTARNEQFF,TGTGCCAGCAGCACCGCCCGCAATGAGCAGTTCTTC
TRBV20-1,TRBD1,TRBJ1-4,-,CSARDQTGNEKLFF,TGCAGTGCTAGAGATCAGACAGGGAATGAAAAACTGTTTTTT
TRBV20-1,-,TRBJ2-1,-,CSARVKLYNEQFF,TGCAGTGCTAGAGTCAAGTTATACAATGAGCAGTTCTTC
TRBV12-3/TRBV12-4,-,TRBJ2-3,few,CASSPASASTDTQYF,TGTGCCAGCAGTCCCGCAAGTGCTAGCACAGATACGCAGTATTTT
TRBV6-1,-,TRBJ1-2,once,CASSGPGHGNYGYTF,TGTGCCAGCAGTGGTCCGGGACACGGGAACTATGGCTACACCTTC
TRBV3-1,TRBD1,TRBJ2-7,few,CASSRGQGPTLVYEQYF,TGTGCCAGCAGTCGCGGACAGGGCCCCACTCTGGTCTACGAGCAGTACTTC
TRBV12-3/TRBV12-4,TRBD2,TRBJ2-1,many,CASSLDGRRNEQFF,TGTGCCAGCAGTTTAGACGGGAGGCGTAATGAGCAGTTCTTC
TRBV3-1,-,TRBJ2-5,-,CASSRIGRGTSQETQYF,TGTGCCAGCAGCCGTATCGGGCGAGGAACTAGCCAAGAGACCCAGTATTTC
TRBV12-3/TRBV12-4,-,TRBJ2-1,few,CASSGQGAGLAVPKSSYNEQFF,TGTGCCAGCAGTGGACAGGGGGCCGGACTAGCGGTTCCTAAAAGCTCCTACAATGAGCAGTTCTTC
TRBV7-9,TRBD2,TRBJ2-7,-,CASSFRGGGYNEQYF,TGTGCCAGCAGCTTTCGGGGGGGAGGGTACAATGAGCAGTACTTC
TRBV2,-,TRBJ2-7,few,CANRGLGRGAYEQYF,TGTGCCAACAGGGGACTAGGACGTGGGGCCTACGAGCAGTACTTC
TRBV5-1,-,TRBJ2-3,many,CASSLTGTDTQYF,TGTGCCAGCAGTTTGACAGGCACAGATACGCAGTATTTT